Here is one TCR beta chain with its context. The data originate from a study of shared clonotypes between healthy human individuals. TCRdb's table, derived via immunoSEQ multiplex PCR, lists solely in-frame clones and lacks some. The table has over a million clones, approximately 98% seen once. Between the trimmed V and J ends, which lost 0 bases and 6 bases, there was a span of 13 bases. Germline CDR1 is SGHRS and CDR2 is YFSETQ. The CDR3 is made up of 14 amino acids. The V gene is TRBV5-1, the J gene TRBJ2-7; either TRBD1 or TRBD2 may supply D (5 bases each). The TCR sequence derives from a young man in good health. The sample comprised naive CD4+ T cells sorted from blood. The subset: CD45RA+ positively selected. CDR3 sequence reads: CASSLGDRPTEQYF. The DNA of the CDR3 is TGCGCCAGCAGCTTGGGGGACCGACCTACCGAGCAGTACTTC. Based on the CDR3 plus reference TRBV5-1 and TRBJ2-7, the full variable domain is KAGVTQTPRYLIKTRGQQVTLSCSPISGHRSVSWYQQTPGQGLQFLFEYFSETQRNKGNFPGRFSGRQFSNSRSEMNVSTLELGDSALYLCASSLGDRPTEQYFGPGTRLTVT.